The clone carrying this TCR beta chain showed up just a few times. This CDR3 comprises 14 residues. With V trimmed by 5 bases and J by 8 bases, 6 bases remained unmatched. Germline V gives CDR1 SGHVS, CDR2 FQNEAQ. This sample was taken from a study of T-cell memory formation after mild COVID-19. From the 5' RACE reads, TCRdb called clonotypes with MiXCR, one entry per CDR3 protein. The sample lists about 250,000 distinct CDR3 sequences; roughly 17% were seen once. This TCR was sampled from a man aged 18-30 years who had mild COVID-19 (a few samples of this study predate the infection). Cell type and time point are not known. V gene TRBV7-8 combines with J gene TRBJ2-1, with 10 bases fitting TRBD2. Sequences were obtained from PBMCs or a T cell subset sorted from them (not recorded which). The CDR3: CASSSSGGIDEQFF. CDR3 sequence (DNA): TGTGCCAGCAGCAGTAGCGGGGGGATCGATGAGCAGTTCTTC.